Listed below are T cell receptor beta chains from one sample, sequenced in a study of T cell repertoires in aging, cancer and after chemotherapy. TCRdb re-derived calls from the multiplex PCR reads in MiXCR, one entry per CDR3 protein. The sample lists 6,000 to 8,500 distinct CDR3 sequences; over 25% were seen once. The specimen was blood. Every receptor here comes from a human donor with a blood cancer. The CDR3 runs from the conserved cysteine through the conserved F or W. A D gene is named only where the DNA matches it firmly. Part of the rows lack a size; the others show once, few, many or a class for expanded clones.

abundance	d_gene	v_gene	j_gene	CDR3aa	CDR3nt
NA	NA	TRBV27	TRBJ1-2	CASSRTANYGYTF	TGTGCCAGCAGCCGGACAGCTAACTATGGCTACACCTTC
few	TRBD1	TRBV12-3/TRBV12-4	TRBJ2-5	CASRFTGEGQETQYF	TGTGCCAGCAGATTCACAGGGGAAGGACAAGAGACCCAGTACTTC
medium-sized	TRBD1	TRBV6-5	TRBJ2-6	CASSKGTAGANVLTF	TGTGCCAGCAGCAAAGGGACAGCTGGGGCCAACGTCCTGACTTTC
medium-sized	TRBD1	TRBV12-3/TRBV12-4	TRBJ2-2	CASSRMGTGGGELFF	TGTGCCAGCAGCCGAATGGGGACAGGGGGCGGGGAGCTGTTTTTT
large	NA	TRBV19	TRBJ2-3	CASSIGQFPFDTQYF	TGTGCCAGTAGTATCGGGCAGTTTCCATTCGATACGCAGTATTTT
NA	TRBD1	TRBV12-3/TRBV12-4	TRBJ2-3	CASGARQGLADTQYF	TGTGCTAGTGGTGCTCGACAGGGTTTGGCAGATACGCAGTATTTT
few	NA	TRBV14	TRBJ2-2	CASSQIALNTGELFF	TGTGCCAGCAGCCAAATAGCGCTGAACACCGGGGAGCTGTTTTTT
once	NA	TRBV6-5	TRBJ1-6	CASSPQGGLPRPLHF	TGTGCCAGCAGTCCCCAGGGAGGCTTACCAAGGCCCCTCCACTTT
NA	NA	TRBV6-2/TRBV6-3	TRBJ1-5	CASSYSVGNQPQHF	TGTGCCAGCAGTTACTCGGTGGGGAATCAGCCCCAGCATTTT
NA	TRBD2	TRBV7-4	TRBJ2-3	CASSVTGTSGGETDTQYF	TGTGCCAGCAGCGTTACCGGGACTAGCGGGGGGGAAACAGATACGCAGTATTTT
medium-sized	NA	TRBV29-1	TRBJ1-1	CSLGGGPGTEAFF	TGCAGCCTCGGGGGGGGCCCTGGAACTGAAGCTTTCTTT
medium-sized	NA	TRBV19	TRBJ1-2	CASTPTWGADYGYTF	TGTGCCAGTACCCCCACCTGGGGGGCTGACTATGGCTACACCTTC
NA	NA	TRBV20-1	TRBJ1-6	CSARPRVGNIVNSPLHF	TGCAGTGCTAGACCTAGGGTCGGGAATATCGTTAATTCACCCCTCCACTTT
NA	NA	TRBV19	TRBJ1-1	CASSPNGGLNTEAFF	TGTGCCAGTAGTCCCAATGGGGGGTTGAACACTGAAGCTTTCTTT
NA	NA	TRBV5-5	TRBJ2-5	CASSEAQAGTTQYF	TGTGCCAGCAGTGAAGCGCAGGCGGGGACGACCCAGTACTTC
NA	TRBD1	TRBV6-1	TRBJ2-7	CASSDTGTVYYEQYF	TGTGCCAGCAGTGACACCGGGACAGTTTACTACGAGCAGTACTTC
NA	NA	TRBV7-2	TRBJ2-1	CASSLDPEGNEQFF	TGTGCCAGCAGCTTAGATCCGGAGGGCAATGAGCAGTTCTTC
medium-sized	TRBD1	TRBV27	TRBJ1-2	CASSLAWDRVAHGYTF	TGTGCCAGCAGTTTAGCATGGGACAGGGTCGCCCATGGCTACACCTTC